The 25 T cell receptor beta chains below come from one sample, sequenced in a study of blood T cells in healthy people across ages. Primed by a sample-barcoded 5' primer and a J-beta primer mix, a second PCR proceeded for 7 to 11 cycles. TCRdb used MiXCR to reprocess the 5' RACE reads, holding one entry per CDR3 protein. Among about 1.1 million distinct CDR3 sequences listed, under 40% were seen once. Sequences were obtained from blood. The receptors were gathered from a man aged 18 to 29 in good health.

The chain joins TRBV7-2 to TRBJ1-1; D is ambiguous. The germline V gene encodes CDR1 SGHTA and CDR2 FQGNSA. The ends were cut back, 1 base at V and 4 bases at J, with 13 bases in the middle. This CDR3 comprises 15 residues. The DNA for the CDR3 is TGTGCCAGCAGCTTAGAAGTGGGTCGATCCACTGAAGCTTTCTTT. This translates into CASSLEVGRSTEAFF.

A few counts support this clonotype. The chain combines TRBV5-1 with TRBJ2-1; D is perhaps TRBD1 (6 bases). Deletions cut 7 bases from V and 0 bases from J, with 14 bases between. Germline V gene sequence: CDR1 SGHRS, CDR2 YFSETQ. The CDR3 is made up of 15 amino acids. In DNA, the CDR3 is TGCGCCAGCGGCACAGGGATCAGCTCCTACAATGAGCAGTTCTTC. Encoded protein: CASGTGISSYNEQFF. Filled out from reference TRBV5-1 and TRBJ2-1, the complete variable domain reads KAGVTQTPRYLIKTRGQQVTLSCSPISGHRSVSWYQQTPGQGLQFLFEYFSETQRNKGNFPGRFSGRQFSNSRSEMNVSTLELGDSALYLCASGTGISSYNEQFFGPGTRLTVL.

As to this clonotype: A much larger clone differs from this one at a single base, so this may be a read error. The V and J genes are TRBV4-2 and TRBJ2-7; 10 bases are shared with TRBD2. CDR1 LGHNA and CDR2 YNFKEQ come from the germline V gene. The CDR3 totals 15 residues. V was clipped by 2 bases and J by 7 bases; unmatched bases: 8. CDR3 sequence (DNA): TGTGCCAGCAGCCAAAGCGGGGGGGCCCACAATGAGCAGTACTTC. The encoded protein is CASSQSGGAHNEQYF.

This clonotype appeared many times. The chain joins TRBV29-1 to TRBJ2-1; D not resolved. This CDR3 has 10 amino acids. Germline V gene data show CDR1 as SQVTM and CDR2 as ANQGSEA. The V gene lost 0 bases and the J gene lost 10 bases, with 4 bases spanning the gap. As DNA, the CDR3 is TGCAGCGTTGAAGAAGGAGAGCAGTTCTTC. Translation gives CSVEEGEQFF.

The rearrangement joins TRBV19 to TRBJ2-7; 7 bases line up with TRBD2. The V gene's germline CDR1 is LNHDA and CDR2 SQIVND (reference sequence). The CDR3 totals 15 residues. V trimming: 6 bases; J trimming: 7 bases; junction bases outside the gene matches: 15. The CDR3 nucleotides are TGTGCCAGTAGCCGCGGGGGACCTACTGGGAATGAGCAGTACTTC. Its protein is CASSRGGPTGNEQYF.

The V and J genes are TRBV30 and TRBJ1-2; D is undetermined. Deletions cut 2 bases from V and 7 bases from J, with 11 bases between. The CDR3 spans 12 residues. From germline, CDR1 is GTSNPN and CDR2 SVGIG (reference sequence). The CDR3 DNA is TGTGCCTGGAGTTACGGGTTGGGTGGCTACACCTTC. Protein sequence: CAWSYGLGGYTF. Variable domain in full (rest from reference TRBV30 and TRBJ1-2): SQTIHQWPATLVQPVGSPLSLECTVEGTSNPNLYWYRQAAGRGLQLLFYSVGIGQISSEVPQNLSASRPQDRQFILSSKKLLLSDSGFYLCAWSYGLGGYTFGSGTRLTVV.

The chain has TRBV20-1 and TRBJ1-2, with 8 bases lining up with TRBD1. The CDR3 covers 15 residues. CDR1 is DFQATT and CDR2 is SNEGSKA in the germline V gene (reference sequence). V lost 2 bases to trimming and J lost 3 bases; unmatched junction nucleotides: 8. CDR3 in amino acids: CSARLQGAPHYGYTF. CDR3 DNA: TGCAGTGCTAGACTCCAGGGGGCGCCTCACTATGGCTACACCTTC.

This clonotype has just a few counts. The chain combines TRBV20-1 with TRBJ2-4, with D perhaps TRBD1 (6 bases). The length of the CDR3 is 16 residues. Trimming removed 3 bases at V and 1 base at J, with 16 bases between. Per germline, CDR1 DFQATT and CDR2 SNEGSKA (reference sequence). Here the CDR3 reads CSASSYRVEAKNIQYF. The CDR3 region has the DNA TGCAGTGCTAGTAGTTACAGGGTTGAGGCCAAAAACATTCAGTACTTC.

Concerning this clonotype: One end of the junction does not line up with germline, which may come from a read error. The chain joins TRBV20-1 to TRBJ2-1; tentative D call: TRBD2 (5 bases). The CDR3 contains 14 residues. Germline V gene sequence: CDR1 DFQATT, CDR2 SNEGSKA (reference sequence). The CDR3, as DNA: TGCAGTGCTAGATCGGGCCTAGACTACAATGAACAGTTCTTC. Its translation: CSARSGLDYNEQFF.

This clonotype was observed a handful of times. The chain joins TRBV21-1 to TRBJ2-5; the tabulated D call, TRBD1, remains unverified against the DNA. TRBV21-1 is a pseudogene. The CDR3 extends over 17 amino acids. This chain's CDR3 is CASSKCLTGVMKETQYF. CDR3 nucleotide sequence: TGTGCCAGCAGCAAATGCCTGACAGGCGTCATGAAAGAGACCCAGTACTTC.

The chain combines TRBV20-1 with TRBJ2-1, with 8 bases lining up with TRBD2. The CDR3 runs to 17 residues. Germline V lookup: CDR1 DFQATT, CDR2 SNEGSKA (reference sequence). V was clipped by 0 bases and J by 3 bases; unmatched bases: 10. Here the CDR3 reads CSARDRISGGYYNEQFF. CDR3 nucleotides: TGCAGTGCTAGAGATCGGATCTCGGGGGGGTACTACAATGAGCAGTTCTTC.

This clonotype was seen at least ten times. The chain joins TRBV20-1 to TRBJ2-7; D gene ambiguous. V lost 1 base, J lost 2 bases, and 6 bases lay in between. Germline-derived CDR1 and CDR2 are DFQATT and SNEGSKA (reference sequence). The CDR3 consists of 12 residues. As DNA, the CDR3 is TGCAGTGCTAGAGGCGGAGCCTACGAGCAGTACTTC. Translation gives CSARGGAYEQYF.

This clonotype appeared a few times. The CDR3 DNA is TGTGCCAGCAGCTTAGTCGGTCGGGCAGACGACGAGCAGTACTTC. Residues: CASSLVGRADDEQYF. V usage is TRBV7-6 and J usage is TRBJ2-7; no clear D. This CDR3 is 15 amino acids long. The V gene's germline CDR1 is SGHVS and CDR2 FNYEAQ. V was cut by 1 base and J by 5 bases, with 15 bases left in between.

The chain has TRBV20-1 and TRBJ1-2; tentative D call: TRBD1 (5 bases). Germline V lookup: CDR1 DFQATT, CDR2 SNEGSKA (reference sequence). This CDR3 spans 15 amino acids. Trimming removed 0 bases at V and 0 bases at J, with 11 bases between. The chain's CDR3 is CSARDPGGPNYGYTF. The CDR3 DNA reads TGCAGTGCTAGAGACCCGGGGGGACCTAACTATGGCTACACCTTC.

This clonotype came up a few times. This chain connects TRBV7-9 to TRBJ1-2, with D possibly matching TRBD1 (6 bases). The CDR3 covers 15 residues. Trimming removed 2 bases from V and 8 bases from J, with 18 bases in between. The germline V gene has CDR1 SEHNR and CDR2 FQNEAQ (reference sequence). CDR3 loop: CASSLPTKQGGGYTF. In DNA, the CDR3 is TGTGCCAGCAGCTTACCAACCAAACAGGGAGGCGGCTACACCTTC.

This clonotype has just a few counts. The rearrangement links TRBV7-2 to TRBJ1-2; 7 bases map to TRBD1. The CDR3 has 15 amino acids. Germline CDR1 SGHTA, CDR2 FQGNSA. V lost 5 bases and J lost 2; bases outside the gene matches: 8. The CDR3 protein is CASSTEGTANYGYTF. The CDR3 DNA follows: TGTGCCAGCAGCACCGAAGGGACAGCCAACTATGGCTACACCTTC.

This clonotype was counted between two and nine times. The CDR3: CSAQGSVSSYNSPLHF. In DNA form, the CDR3 reads TGCAGTGCGCAGGGGTCCGTGAGCTCCTATAATTCACCCCTCCACTTT. V is TRBV20-1 and J is TRBJ1-6; a possible D gene is TRBD1 (6 bases). Trimming left V 6 bases short and J 0 bases short, with 15 bases between. There are 16 residues in the CDR3. The germline CDR1 and CDR2 sequences are DFQATT and SNEGSKA (reference sequence).

A remark on this clonotype: A junction boundary mismatches the germline segment, possibly from a read error. The chain combines TRBV20-1 with TRBJ2-3; D possibly uses TRBD1 or TRBD2 (5 bases each). Germline CDR1 reads DFQATT; CDR2 reads SNEGSKA (reference sequence). This CDR3 comprises 13 residues. Here the CDR3 reads CSSRDPAADTQYF. In nucleotides, the CDR3 is TGCAGTTCTAGGGACCCAGCCGCGGATACGCAGTATTTT.

A note on this clonotype: Its ends do not fully match the called genes, so a read error is possible. The V call is TRBV20-1, the J call TRBJ1-2; D may be TRBD1 (5 bases). The CDR3 has 12 residues. The germline CDR1 and CDR2 sequences are DFQATT and SNEGSKA (reference sequence). DNA of the CDR3: TGCCGTGCGGCCCCGGCAGGGTTTTTCTACACCTTC. Residues: CRAAPAGFFYTF.

The chain joins TRBV13 to TRBJ2-7, with 7 bases that match TRBD1. V was pared by 2 bases and J by 3 bases, with 7 bases of the junction left unmatched. The CDR3 length is 15 residues. Germline V gene sequence: CDR1 PRHDT, CDR2 FYEKMQ (reference sequence). The DNA of the CDR3 is TGTGCCAGCAGCTTAAGGGGGACAGAAGTCTACGAGCAGTACTTC. It specifies CASSLRGTEVYEQYF.

The chain has TRBV2 and TRBJ2-5; D may correspond to TRBD1 or TRBD2 (7 bases each). The germline V gene encodes CDR1 SNHLY and CDR2 FYNNEI. Trimming removed 1 base from V and 5 bases from J, with 17 bases in between. CDR3 length equals 16 residues. CDR3 nucleotides: TGTGCCAGCAGTGAAGGTGGGAGGGGGCGCTGGGAGACCCAGTACTTC. Its translation: CASSEGGRGRWETQYF.

In this sample, this clonotype turned up a few times. The chain uses TRBV2 and TRBJ2-1; D is possibly TRBD1 (6 bases). Germline V gives CDR1 SNHLY, CDR2 FYNNEI. The V end lost 8 bases, the J end lost 5 bases, and 13 bases lay between the germline ends. The CDR3 is made up of 13 amino acids. CDR3 region: CASEFRGNNEQFF. The CDR3 bases are TGTGCCAGCGAATTCAGGGGAAACAATGAGCAGTTCTTC.

This clonotype has a single count. The chain couples TRBV6-2 or TRBV6-3 to TRBJ2-1; D not resolved. The DNA matches TRBJ2-7 better at its end, which makes the J call doubtful. Germline V gene sequence: CDR1 MNHEY, CDR2 SVGEGT. This CDR3 has 11 amino acids. Written as DNA, the CDR3 is TGTGCCAGCATGAGGTACAATGAGCAGTACTTC. It translates to CASMRYNEQYF.

This clonotype occurred once. CDR3 protein: CASSSASYSNQPQHF. The CDR3 DNA reads as TGTGCCAGCAGCTCAGCGAGTTATAGCAATCAGCCCCAGCATTTT. The chain recombines TRBV7-9 with TRBJ1-5; D gene uncertain. The germline CDR1 and CDR2 sequences are SEHNR and FQNEAQ (reference sequence). The CDR3 totals 15 residues. Trimming removed 4 bases at V and 0 bases at J, with 10 bases between.

The J gene is TRBJ2-3, the V gene TRBV27; 8 bases line up with TRBD2. J lost 5 bases, V lost 2 bases, and 6 bases had no gene match. Germline CDR1 reads MNHEY; CDR2 reads SMNVEV (reference sequence). The CDR3 is 15 amino acids. The CDR3 coding sequence is TGTGCCAGCAGTTTAGACGGGAGGGCCGAAGATACGCAGTATTTT. Its protein is CASSLDGRAEDTQYF.